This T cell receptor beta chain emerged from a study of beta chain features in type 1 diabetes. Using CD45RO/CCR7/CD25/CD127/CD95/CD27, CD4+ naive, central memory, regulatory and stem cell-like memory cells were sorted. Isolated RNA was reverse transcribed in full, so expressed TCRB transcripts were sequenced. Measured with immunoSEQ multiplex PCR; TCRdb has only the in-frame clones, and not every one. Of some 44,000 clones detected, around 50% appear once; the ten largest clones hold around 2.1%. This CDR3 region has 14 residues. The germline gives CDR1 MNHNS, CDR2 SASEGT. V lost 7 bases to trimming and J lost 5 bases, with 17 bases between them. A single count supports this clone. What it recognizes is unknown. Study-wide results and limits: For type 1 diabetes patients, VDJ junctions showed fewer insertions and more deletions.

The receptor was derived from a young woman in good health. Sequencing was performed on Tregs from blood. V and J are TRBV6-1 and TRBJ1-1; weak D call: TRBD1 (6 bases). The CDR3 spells CASTRQGTGTEAFF. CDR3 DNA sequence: TGTGCCAGCACCCGGCAGGGAACAGGGACTGAAGCTTTCTTT.